These T cell receptor beta chains were read from a single sample in a study of blood T cell repertoires in COVID-19. TCRdb keeps only in-frame clones here, not all; method: immunoSEQ multiplex PCR. The sample gives 170,000 or so clones, around 83% of which show up once; around 7.3% is in the top ten. Sample: peripheral blood. These TCRs come from a woman aged 70-85 years with COVID-19, enrolled during active disease. The CDR3 runs from the conserved cysteine through the conserved F or W. A D gene is named only where the DNA matches it firmly. Clone sizes are given selectively: once, few, many, or a class where the clone is expanded.

>TRBV7-2|TRBD1|TRBJ2-2|14|NA
TGTGCCAGCTGCTTTGACAGGGCTAGCGGGGAGCTGTTTTTT
CASCFDRASGELFF
>TRBV18|TRBD1|TRBJ1-1|12|NA
TGTGCCAGCTCAACACAGGGGCGTGAAGCTTTCTTT
CASSTQGREAFF
>TRBV5-4|TRBD1|TRBJ2-7|14|once
TGTGCCAGCAGCGGGGACAGGGAGTCCTACGAGCAGTACTTC
CASSGDRESYEQYF
>TRBV11-3|NA|TRBJ2-2|19|NA
TGTGCCAGCAGCTTAAGTTCTAGCAGGGGCCGGACGAACACCGGGGAGCTGTTTTTT
CASSLSSSRGRTNTGELFF
>TRBV19|TRBD1|TRBJ2-1|15|NA
TGTGCCAGTAGTATTTTAGGACAGGGGGGCAATGAGCAGTTCTTC
CASSILGQGGNEQFF
>TRBV5-1|NA|TRBJ2-1|12|NA
TGCGCCAGCAGCTTGTGGGGCGAAAAGCAGTTCTTC
CASSLWGEKQFF
>TRBV2|NA|TRBJ1-1|14|NA
TGTGCCAGCAGTGAAAGGAGGGTAAACACTGAAGCTTTCTTT
CASSERRVNTEAFF
>TRBV30|TRBD2|TRBJ2-5|16|NA
TGTGCCTTCACACTGGGGGGACTAGCGGGTAAAGAGACCCAGTACTTC
CAFTLGGLAGKETQYF
>TRBV18|TRBD1|TRBJ1-3|18|NA
TGTGCCAGCTCACCACAAATTACCGGGACAGGGGTCGGAAACACCATATATTTT
CASSPQITGTGVGNTIYF
>TRBV6-5|TRBD1|TRBJ2-1|15|NA
TGTGCCAGCAGGGAGACAGGGGGCGTCCACAATGAGCAGTTCTTC
CASRETGGVHNEQFF
>TRBV6-5|NA|TRBJ1-1|16|NA
TGTGCCAGCAGTTACTCGAGTCTTACAGGGTACACTGAAGCTTTCTTT
CASSYSSLTGYTEAFF
>TRBV5-1|TRBD1|TRBJ2-2|15|few
TGCGCCAGCAGCATACAGGGGCTTGGTTCCGGGGAGCTGTTTTTT
CASSIQGLGSGELFF
>TRBV30|NA|TRBJ2-1|13|NA
TGTGCCTGGACGGGGAACTCCTACAATGAGCAGTTCTTC
CAWTGNSYNEQFF
>TRBV27|TRBD1|TRBJ1-5|19|NA
TGTGCCAGCAGTTTTACCCCCGGGACAGGGGGCAAGGGCAATCAGCCCCAGCATTTT
CASSFTPGTGGKGNQPQHF
>TRBV2|TRBD2|TRBJ2-1|17|NA
TGTGCCAGCCTAAATACAGCGGGAGGCAGCTCCTACAATGAGCAGTTCTTC
CASLNTAGGSSYNEQFF
>TRBV6-2/TRBV6-3|NA|TRBJ2-7|15|once
TGTGCCAGCAGTTACGGGGAAGCAGGGGCCTACGAGCAGTACTTC
CASSYGEAGAYEQYF
>TRBV5-4|TRBD1|TRBJ2-1|15|NA
TGTGCCAGCAGCTTGGGACAGGGTGGGCCCAATGAGCAGTTCTTC
CASSLGQGGPNEQFF
>TRBV7-2|TRBD2|TRBJ2-7|14|NA
TGTGCCAGCAGCTCAAGCGGGGTGATCTACGAGCAGTACTTC
CASSSSGVIYEQYF
>TRBV4-2|NA|TRBJ2-1|18|NA
TGTGCCAGCAGCCAAGACCCGCTCGGTACCGGGACTTACAATGAGCAGTTCTTC
CASSQDPLGTGTYNEQFF
>TRBV6-6|TRBD1|TRBJ1-1|16|few
TGTGCCAGCAGCCGGCAACAGGGGACTGGGAACACTGAAGCTTTCTTT
CASSRQQGTGNTEAFF
>TRBV5-4|NA|TRBJ2-2|15|NA
TGTGCCAGCAGCTTGAGTGCCGGGATCACCGGGGAGCTGTTTTTT
CASSLSAGITGELFF
>TRBV30|TRBD1|TRBJ2-6|19|NA
TGTGCCTGGAACACAGCTCGGGTCAGGGGGCGAGTTGGGGCCAACGTCCTGACTTTC
CAWNTARVRGRVGANVLTF
>TRBV24-1|TRBD1|TRBJ1-1|13|NA
TGTGCCACCAGTGACCTTGACAGGGCTGAAGCTTTCTTT
CATSDLDRAEAFF
>TRBV3-1/TRBV3-2|NA|TRBJ2-1|15|NA
TGTGCCAGCAGCCAAGACGGGGGTAGCTACAATGAGCAGTTCTTC
CASSQDGGSYNEQFF
>TRBV18|NA|TRBJ1-2|12|NA
TGTGCCAGCTCACTGGGCTATTATGGCTACACCTTC
CASSLGYYGYTF
>TRBV12-5|NA|TRBJ2-7|15|few
TGTGCTAGTGCCCATTACGTGGGACTTCCACGCGAGCAGTACTTC
CASAHYVGLPREQYF
>TRBV12-3/TRBV12-4|NA|TRBJ2-3|13|NA
TGTGCCAGCAGTTTGGCCCCACCAGATACGCAGTATTTT
CASSLAPPDTQYF
>TRBV6-5|TRBD1|TRBJ2-2|14|NA
TGTGCCAGCATGGGACAGGGAGGCACCGGGGAGCTGTTTTTT
CASMGQGGTGELFF
>TRBV6-1|TRBD2|TRBJ2-2|15|NA
TGTGCCAGCAGGGGCGGGACTACGAACACCGGGGAGCTGTTTTTT
CASRGGTTNTGELFF
>TRBV9|NA|TRBJ2-3|16|NA
TGTGCCAGCAGCGTTCAATCACTAGCTGTAGCAGATACGCAGTATTTT
CASSVQSLAVADTQYF
>TRBV30|TRBD1|TRBJ1-2|15|NA
TGTGCCTGGAGTGTAGGGTTCATAACAGGGGGATACTACACCTTC
CAWSVGFITGGYYTF
>TRBV7-2|NA|TRBJ1-4|14|NA
TGTGCCAGCAGCTTAGGACAGGCATCCGAGAAACTGTTTTTT
CASSLGQASEKLFF
>TRBV29-1|TRBD1|TRBJ2-7|14|NA
TGCAGCGCCCGTACTCAGGGGGCTGGCTACGAGCAGTACTTC
CSARTQGAGYEQYF
>TRBV24-1|NA|TRBJ2-7|14|once
TGTGCCACCAGTGATTCCAGGGCAGACTACGAGCAGTACTTC
CATSDSRADYEQYF
>TRBV30|TRBD1|TRBJ1-1|13|NA
TGTGCCTGGAGTGAAACAGGGGGAACTGAAGCTTTCTTT
CAWSETGGTEAFF
>TRBV27|TRBD2|TRBJ2-3|16|NA
TGTGCCAGCAGTTTCGGGACTAGCGGGAGAGGGGATACGCAGTATTTT
CASSFGTSGRGDTQYF
>TRBV2|NA|TRBJ1-5|15|NA
TGTGCCAGCAGGGAGACGCCGAAGGGCAATCAGCCCCAGCATTTT
CASRETPKGNQPQHF
>TRBV29-1|NA|TRBJ1-1|12|NA
TGCACCACAGGGTTACTGAACACTGAAGCTTTCTTT
CTTGLLNTEAFF
>TRBV2|TRBD2|TRBJ2-5|16|NA
TGTGCCTCCACCGGGACTAGCGGGAGGATCCAAGAGACCCAGTACTTC
CASTGTSGRIQETQYF
>TRBV18|NA|TRBJ2-7|14|NA
TGTGCCAGCTCACCGGCGACAGGATCCTACGAGCAGTACTTC
CASSPATGSYEQYF
>TRBV19|NA|TRBJ2-1|16|few
TGTGCCAGTAAGGAAGAAGATAGCGGACCTTACAATGAGCAGTTCTTC
CASKEEDSGPYNEQFF
>TRBV30|NA|TRBJ2-2|14|few
TGTGCCTGGAGTCCCTGGACTGGGCGCGGGGAGCTGTTTTTT
CAWSPWTGRGELFF
>TRBV7-2|NA|TRBJ2-5|16|NA
TGTGCCAGCAGCTTCACTAAAAGGGGGTACCAAGAGACCCAGTACTTC
CASSFTKRGYQETQYF
>TRBV29-1|TRBD1|TRBJ2-1|13|NA
TGCAGCGCTGGGGACAGGGGATACAATGAGCAGTTCTTC
CSAGDRGYNEQFF
>TRBV5-1|TRBD2|TRBJ2-7|15|NA
TGCGCCAGCAGTTATACCGGGACTAACGCTTACGAGCAGTACTTC
CASSYTGTNAYEQYF
>TRBV25-1|TRBD1|TRBJ1-1|16|once
TGTGCCAGCAAGCCGTCAGGGGGCGGAATGAACACTGAAGCTTTCTTT
CASKPSGGGMNTEAFF
>TRBV7-9|NA|TRBJ1-4|17|NA
TGTGCCAGCAGCTTAGCGGCGGGTCAGGGGTTATATGAAAAACTGTTTTTT
CASSLAAGQGLYEKLFF
>TRBV4-2|NA|TRBJ1-1|14|NA
TGTGCCAGCAGCCAAGATCATTCCCGGGCTGAAGCTTTCTTT
CASSQDHSRAEAFF
>TRBV5-5|TRBD2|TRBJ2-1|16|NA
TGTGCCAGCAGCTTGGCTACAAGCGGGACCTACAATGAGCAGTTCTTC
CASSLATSGTYNEQFF
>TRBV7-9|NA|TRBJ2-6|18|NA
TGTGCCAGCAGCTTCCGTCTAGCGCCTAGCTCTGGGGCCAACGTCCTGACTTTC
CASSFRLAPSSGANVLTF
>TRBV10-2|TRBD1|TRBJ2-1|15|NA
TGCGCCAGCAGTGACCCGGGACAGGGCCCCCGAGAGCAGTTCTTC
CASSDPGQGPREQFF
>TRBV3-1/TRBV3-2|NA|TRBJ2-3|16|NA
TGTGCCAGCAGCCATTTCGGACAAATGGGTGGAGATACGCAGTATTTT
CASSHFGQMGGDTQYF
>TRBV6-2/TRBV6-3|TRBD2|TRBJ2-7|16|NA
TGTGCCAGCAGTCCCTGGGCTAGCGGGAGAAGCCTCGAGCAGTACTTC
CASSPWASGRSLEQYF
>TRBV6-2/TRBV6-3|TRBD1|TRBJ2-1|15|NA
TGTGCCAGCAGTTACGGGGACAGGGGGCCTTATGAGCAGTTCTTC
CASSYGDRGPYEQFF
>TRBV5-1|NA|TRBJ2-7|16|NA
TGCGCCAGCAGCACGGATCTGGACAGCTACTCCTACGAGCAGTACTTC
CASSTDLDSYSYEQYF
>TRBV7-2|TRBD1|TRBJ1-1|16|NA
TGTGCCAGCAGCAAAGGGGTCGGACAGGGGAACACTGAAGCTTTCTTT
CASSKGVGQGNTEAFF
>TRBV28|NA|TRBJ2-7|14|once
TGTGCCAGCAGCCAGGGGAATCTTCCCTACGAGCAGTACTTC
CASSQGNLPYEQYF
>TRBV27|TRBD1|TRBJ2-1|14|NA
TGTGCCAGCACAGGGGGCGCCCACATACCAGAGCAGTTCTTC
CASTGGAHIPEQFF
>TRBV19|NA|TRBJ2-3|15|NA
TGTGCCAGTAGTAACTCCCAATATAGCACAGATACGCAGTATTTT
CASSNSQYSTDTQYF